The sample holds one count of the clone carrying this TCR beta chain. Its specificity is unknown. Trimming removed 6 bases from V and 13 bases from J; junction bases left unmatched: 20. This CDR3 spans 16 amino acids. Germline V CDR1 and CDR2: MNHNS, SASEGT. This entry comes from a study of T cell repertoires in cytomegalovirus infection. General study findings and limits: Individuals carrying CMV plus the relevant HLA were identified by cumulative frequency of public TCR beta families. Ex vivo, HLA-C-restricted CMV-specific TCR beta clonotypes prevailed over the rest of the response.

TCRdb fed the reads into MiXCR, producing one record per CDR3 protein. This table has 650,000 to 850,000 distinct CDR3 sequences, almost 30% appearing once. The sequence derives from a human donor in good health (CMV status not recorded). Some clones in this sample may be carry-over from other donors' samples. The chain has TRBV6-1 and TRBJ2-1; 8 bases line up with TRBD1. Sequenced here: cultured CD8+ T cells from PBMCs, sampled from culture after CMV antigen stimulation. The CDR3 sequence is CASSAPGQVTPPPQFF. The CDR3 DNA follows: TGTGCCAGCAGCGCTCCGGGACAGGTGACCCCTCCACCACAGTTCTTC.